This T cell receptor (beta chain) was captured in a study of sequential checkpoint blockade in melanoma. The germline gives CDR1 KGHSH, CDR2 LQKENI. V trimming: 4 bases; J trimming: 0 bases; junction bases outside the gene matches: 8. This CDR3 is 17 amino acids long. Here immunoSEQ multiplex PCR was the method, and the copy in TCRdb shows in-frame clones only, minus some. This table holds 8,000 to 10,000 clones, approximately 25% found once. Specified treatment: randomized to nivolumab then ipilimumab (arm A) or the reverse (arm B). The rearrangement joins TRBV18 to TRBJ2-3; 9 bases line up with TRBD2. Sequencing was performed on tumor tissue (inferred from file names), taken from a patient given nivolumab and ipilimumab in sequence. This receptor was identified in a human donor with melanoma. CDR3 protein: CASSLLTSGTSTDTQYF. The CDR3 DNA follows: TGTGCCAGCTCACTCTTGACTAGCGGTACTAGCACAGATACGCAGTATTTT.